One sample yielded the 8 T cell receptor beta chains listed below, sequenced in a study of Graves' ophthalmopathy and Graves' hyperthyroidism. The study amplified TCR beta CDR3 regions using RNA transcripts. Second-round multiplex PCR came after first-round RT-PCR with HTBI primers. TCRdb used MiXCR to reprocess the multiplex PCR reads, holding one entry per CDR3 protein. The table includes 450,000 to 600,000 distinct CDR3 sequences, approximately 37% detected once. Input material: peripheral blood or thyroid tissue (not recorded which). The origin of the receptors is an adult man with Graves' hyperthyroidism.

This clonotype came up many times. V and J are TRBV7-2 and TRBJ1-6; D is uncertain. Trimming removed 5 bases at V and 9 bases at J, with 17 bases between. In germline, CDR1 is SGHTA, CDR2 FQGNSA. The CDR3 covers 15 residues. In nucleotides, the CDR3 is TGTGCCAGCAGCCCGGCCCCAGCCGTCGGTTCACCCCTCCACTTT. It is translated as CASSPAPAVGSPLHF.

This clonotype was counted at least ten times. CDR3 amino acids: CASSLEGTTGELFF. The CDR3 DNA follows: TGCGCCAGCAGCTTGGAAGGGACCACCGGGGAGCTGTTTTTT. This rearrangement joins TRBV5-1 to TRBJ2-2, with D perhaps assigned TRBD1 or TRBD2 (5 bases each). Germline V lookup: CDR1 SGHRS, CDR2 YFSETQ. The CDR3 extends over 14 amino acids. V lost 0 bases and J 4 bases, leaving 7 bases between the germline ends.

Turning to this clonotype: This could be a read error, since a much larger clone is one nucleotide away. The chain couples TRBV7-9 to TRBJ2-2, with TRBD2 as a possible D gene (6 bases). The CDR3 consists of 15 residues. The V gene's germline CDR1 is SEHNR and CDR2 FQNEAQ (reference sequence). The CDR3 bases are TGTGCCAGCAGCCCAATAACAGGAAGCACCGGGGGGCTGTTTTTT. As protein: CASSPITGSTGGLFF.

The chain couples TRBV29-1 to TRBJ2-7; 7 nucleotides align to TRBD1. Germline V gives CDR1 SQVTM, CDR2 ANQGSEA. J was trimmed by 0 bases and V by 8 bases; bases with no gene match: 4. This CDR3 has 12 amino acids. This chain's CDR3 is CSIGTASYEQYF. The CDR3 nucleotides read TGCAGCATTGGGACAGCCTCCTACGAGCAGTACTTC.

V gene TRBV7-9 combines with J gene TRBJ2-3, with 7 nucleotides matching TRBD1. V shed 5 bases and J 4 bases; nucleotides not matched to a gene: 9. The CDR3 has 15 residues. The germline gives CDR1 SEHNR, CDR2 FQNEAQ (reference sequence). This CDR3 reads CASSLQGTVSDTQYF. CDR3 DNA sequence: TGTGCCAGCAGCCTGCAAGGGACAGTATCAGATACGCAGTATTTT.

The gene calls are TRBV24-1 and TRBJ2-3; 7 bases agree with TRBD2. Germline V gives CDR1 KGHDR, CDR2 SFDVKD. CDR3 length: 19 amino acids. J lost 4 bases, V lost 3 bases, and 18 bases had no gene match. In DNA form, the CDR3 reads TGTGCCACCAGTGATAAAGGCGGGAGATGGGTTTTGGAGCCAGATACGCAGTATTTT. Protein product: CATSDKGGRWVLEPDTQYF.

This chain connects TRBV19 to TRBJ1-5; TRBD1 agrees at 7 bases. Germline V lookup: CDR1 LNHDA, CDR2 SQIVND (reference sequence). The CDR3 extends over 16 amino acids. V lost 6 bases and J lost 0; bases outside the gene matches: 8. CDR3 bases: TGTGCCAGTAGGTCGGAGGGGGCACTTAGCAATCAGCCCCAGCATTTT. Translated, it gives CASRSEGALSNQPQHF.

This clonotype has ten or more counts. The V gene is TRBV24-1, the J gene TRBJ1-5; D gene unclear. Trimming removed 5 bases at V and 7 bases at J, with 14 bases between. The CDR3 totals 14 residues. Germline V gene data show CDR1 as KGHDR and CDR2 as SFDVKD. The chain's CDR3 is CATSAGGGLQPQHF. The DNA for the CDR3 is TGTGCCACCAGTGCGGGAGGCGGATTACAGCCCCAGCATTTT.